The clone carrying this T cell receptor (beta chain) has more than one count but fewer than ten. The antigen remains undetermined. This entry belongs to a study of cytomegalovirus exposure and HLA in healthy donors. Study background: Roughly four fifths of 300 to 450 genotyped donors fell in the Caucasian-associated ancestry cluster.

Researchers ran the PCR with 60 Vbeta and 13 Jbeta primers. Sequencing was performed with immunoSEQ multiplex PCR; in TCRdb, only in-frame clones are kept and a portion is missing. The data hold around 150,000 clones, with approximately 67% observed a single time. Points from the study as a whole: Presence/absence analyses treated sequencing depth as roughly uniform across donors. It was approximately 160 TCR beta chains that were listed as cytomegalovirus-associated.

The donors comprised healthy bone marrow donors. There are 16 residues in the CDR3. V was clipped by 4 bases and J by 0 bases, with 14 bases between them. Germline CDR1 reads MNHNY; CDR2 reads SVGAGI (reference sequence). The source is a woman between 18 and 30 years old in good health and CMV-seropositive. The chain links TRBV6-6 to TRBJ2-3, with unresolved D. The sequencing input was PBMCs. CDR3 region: CASSSPARPSTDTQYF. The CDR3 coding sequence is TGTGCCAGCAGTTCCCCAGCGCGACCGAGCACAGATACGCAGTATTTT.